Below, 25 T cell receptor beta chains from the same sample are listed, as sequenced in a study of T cells after yellow fever vaccination. Via MiXCR, TCRdb re-called the 5' RACE reads, giving one row per CDR3 protein. Among about 350,000 distinct CDR3 sequences listed, around 10% were seen once. The sequences come from PBMCs, collected on the day of the first yellow fever vaccination. These receptors were obtained from a man between 18 and 29 years old who received the YFV17D yellow fever vaccine.

This clonotype came up a few times. The gene calls are TRBV5-5 and TRBJ1-2, with a possible D match to TRBD1 (5 bases). The V end lost 3 bases, the J end lost 5 bases, and 8 bases lay between the germline ends. CDR1 is SGHKS and CDR2 is YYEKEE in the germline V gene (reference sequence). The CDR3 loop spans 12 amino acids. As DNA, the CDR3 is TGTGCCAGCAGCTGGGGGACTTATGGCTACACCTTC. Translated: CASSWGTYGYTF.

V is TRBV20-1 and J is TRBJ1-5; D is unresolved. The CDR3 is 14 amino acids. Per the germline V gene, CDR1 is DFQATT and CDR2 is SNEGSKA (reference sequence). V lost 6 bases and J 4 bases, leaving 16 bases between the germline ends. For the CDR3, the DNA is TGCAGTGCCCTTTCGGGCTCTGAAAATCAGCCCCAGCATTTT. This codes for CSALSGSENQPQHF.

This clonotype was picked up a small number of times. This chain joins TRBV20-1 and TRBJ1-4; D is unclear. V was cut by 7 bases and J by 8 bases, with 14 bases left in between. CDR3 length: 12 amino acids. Germline CDR1 reads DFQATT; CDR2 reads SNEGSKA (reference sequence). Here the CDR3 reads CSGMGSEEKLFF. The DNA of the CDR3 is TGCAGTGGAATGGGGTCGGAGGAAAAACTGTTTTTT.

The chain recombines TRBV3-1 with TRBJ1-1, with D possibly TRBD1 on 6 matching bases. V was trimmed by 5 bases and J by 5 bases, leaving 18 bases between them. CDR1 is LGHDT and CDR2 is YNNKEL in the germline V gene (reference sequence). The CDR3 has 15 amino acids. CDR3 bases: TGTGCCAGCAGCGGACCAGGAGGGGGTGGTACTGAAGCTTTCTTT. Its translation: CASSGPGGGGTEAFF.

This chain joins TRBV11-2 and TRBJ2-5, with a weak D call TRBD2 (6 bases). This CDR3 comprises 17 residues. The V gene lost 1 base and the J gene lost 5 bases, with 20 bases spanning the gap. Germline V gene lookup returns CDR1 SGHAT and CDR2 FQNNGV. In nucleotides, the CDR3 is TGTGCCAGCAGCTTAGTTCCCCTTGTTGGAGGGCAGGAGACCCAGTACTTC. Translation gives CASSLVPLVGGQETQYF.

This clonotype was picked up a small number of times. This chain connects TRBV12-3 or TRBV12-4 to TRBJ2-3; D is perhaps TRBD2 (6 bases). The V gene lost 5 bases and the J gene lost 1 base, with 13 bases spanning the gap. The CDR3 runs to 15 residues. The CDR3 loop is CASSVIREGTDTQYF. The CDR3 region has the DNA TGTGCCAGCAGTGTGATCAGGGAGGGCACAGATACGCAGTATTTT.

This clonotype was recorded a few times. V gene TRBV4-1 combines with J gene TRBJ1-5; D gene ambiguous. V dropped 0 bases and J dropped 6 bases, with 15 bases sitting between them. The CDR3 extends over 16 amino acids. Per germline, CDR1 MGHRA and CDR2 YSYEKL. CDR3 loop: CASSQDGRGGGQPQHF. CDR3 DNA: TGCGCCAGCAGCCAAGATGGTAGAGGCGGTGGTCAGCCCCAGCATTTT.

This CDR3 is CASSLRQGNYEQYF. The CDR3 nucleotides read TGTGCCAGCAGCTTGCGGCAGGGGAACTACGAGCAGTACTTC. The J gene is TRBJ2-7, the V gene TRBV5-6, with D maybe TRBD1 (6 bases). CDR1 and CDR2 from the germline V gene are SGHDT and YYEEEE. The CDR3 has 14 residues. Trimming took 1 base from V and 3 from J, leaving 11 bases between them.

This chain joins TRBV19 and TRBJ2-3, with 8 positions matching TRBD1. With V trimmed by 3 bases and J by 5 bases, 7 bases remained unmatched. Germline V gene data show CDR1 as LNHDA and CDR2 as SQIVND (reference sequence). CDR3 size: 15 residues. CDR3 DNA: TGTGCCAGTAGTATCCGACAGGGGCAAGGAGATACGCAGTATTTT. This encodes CASSIRQGQGDTQYF.

The V gene is TRBV4-2, the J gene TRBJ1-5; no clear D gene. V lost 3 bases and J lost 3, with 9 bases in between. This CDR3 region has 14 residues. Germline CDR1 reads LGHNA; CDR2 reads YNFKEQ. The CDR3 loop is CASSQGTTNQPQHF. CDR3 bases: TGTGCCAGCAGCCAGGGTACTACCAATCAGCCCCAGCATTTT.

Remarks on this clonotype: The junction does not match germline at one end; this may be a read error. The J gene is TRBJ2-3, the V gene TRBV7-2; 8 positions match TRBD1. The CDR3 is 16 residues long. Germline V gene lookup returns CDR1 SGHTA and CDR2 FQGNSA. CDR3 bases: TGTGCCAGCAGCTTACCCCAGGGGGCGTTCACAGATACGAAGTATTTT. As protein: CASSLPQGAFTDTKYF.

This clonotype was seen a handful of times. The rearrangement uses TRBV5-6 and TRBJ2-7; D is perhaps TRBD1 (5 bases). Trimming pared 4 bases from V and 2 bases from J, leaving 13 bases between. The germline V gene has CDR1 SGHDT and CDR2 YYEEEE. The CDR3 runs to 14 residues. The CDR3 nucleotides read TGTGCCAGCAGCCGATTTGGACACACCTACGAGCAGTACTTC. It is translated as CASSRFGHTYEQYF.

In its sample, this clonotype was seen a few times. The chain joins TRBV19 to TRBJ1-1; D is uncertain. The germline gives CDR1 LNHDA, CDR2 SQIVND (reference sequence). V lost 5 bases, J lost 3 bases, and 10 bases lay in between. The CDR3 extends over 13 amino acids. CDR3 sequence (DNA): TGTGCCAGTAGTGCCTTCTGGGACACTGAAGCTTTCTTT. Translating gives CASSAFWDTEAFF.

This clonotype has a handful of counts. This CDR3 is CASSLSRSYEQYV. The CDR3 coding sequence is TGTGCCAGCAGCTTAAGTCGCTCCTACGAGCAGTACGTC. The chain links TRBV7-2 to TRBJ2-7; no clear D. Germline lookup yields CDR1 SGHTA and CDR2 FQGNSA. This CDR3 has 13 amino acids. Between the trimmed V and J ends, which lost 2 bases and 0 bases, there was a span of 5 bases.

The chain has TRBV28 and TRBJ2-5; no firm D call. Germline-derived CDR1 and CDR2 are MDHEN and SYDVKM. Trimming removed 5 bases from V and 13 bases from J, with 20 bases in between. This CDR3 comprises 13 residues. CDR3: CASSTVRRSTWYF. DNA of the CDR3: TGTGCCAGCAGTACGGTTAGGAGAAGCACATGGTACTTC.

V usage is TRBV5-4 and J usage is TRBJ2-7; 7 bases align to TRBD1. CDR1 SGHNT and CDR2 YYREEE come from the germline V gene (reference sequence). The CDR3 is 16 amino acids. V shed 4 bases, J shed 0 bases, and the junction held 10 bases outside the gene matches. CDR3 in amino acids: CASSPRQGVRSYEQYF. Written as DNA, the CDR3 is TGTGCCAGCAGCCCGCGACAGGGCGTTCGCTCCTACGAGCAGTACTTC.

The chain employs TRBV28 and TRBJ2-3; 11 positions agree with TRBD1. Trimming removed 9 bases from V and 4 bases from J; junction bases left unmatched: 6. The CDR3 covers 14 residues. Germline CDR1 and CDR2: MDHEN and SYDVKM. Here the CDR3 DNA reads TGTGCCAGTAAAGGACAGGGGGCATCAGATACGCAGTATTTT. Amino acid sequence: CASKGQGASDTQYF. Using reference TRBV28 and TRBJ2-3 for the parts outside the CDR3, the full variable domain is DVKVTQSSRYLVKRTGEKVFLECVQDMDHENMFWYRQDPGLGLRLIYFSYDVKMKEKGDIPEGYSVSREKKERFSLILESASTNQTSMYLCASKGQGASDTQYFGPGTRLTVL.

V usage is TRBV5-1 and J usage is TRBJ2-3, with TRBD2 as a possible D gene (5 bases). V gave up 4 bases and J gave up 5 bases, with 11 bases separating them. Looked up from germline, CDR1 is SGHRS and CDR2 is YFSETQ. This CDR3 spans 13 amino acids. CDR3 amino acids: CASSLPAGDTQYF. The DNA for the CDR3 is TGCGCCAGCAGCCTACCCGCGGGAGATACGCAGTATTTT.

This clonotype was detected a few times. The J gene is TRBJ1-3, the V gene TRBV19, with D unresolved. V lost 8 bases and J lost 1, with 12 bases in between. This CDR3 is 14 amino acids long. In germline, CDR1 is LNHDA, CDR2 SQIVND (reference sequence). The CDR3, as DNA: TGTGCCAGTGCCGCGGGCCCTTCTGGAAACACCATATATTTT. This codes for CASAAGPSGNTIYF.

CDR3 sequence: CAISLALAGTSSTDTQYF. The CDR3 DNA follows: TGTGCCATCAGTTTAGCACTAGCGGGGACATCTAGCACAGATACGCAGTATTTT. This chain links TRBV7-7 with TRBJ2-3, with 10 bases aligning to TRBD2. The CDR3 sequence is 18 residues long. Germline V gene data show CDR1 as SSHAT and CDR2 as FNYEAQ (reference sequence). V gave up 10 bases and J gave up 0 bases; unmatched junction bases: 16.

This clonotype was seen only a few times. The chain uses TRBV4-3 and TRBJ1-1; perhaps TRBD1 as D (5 bases). The CDR3 loop spans 16 amino acids. V lost 0 bases and J lost 4, with 15 bases in between. Germline values: CDR1 LGHNA, CDR2 YSLEER. CDR3 protein: CASSQDGDLRGTEAFF. CDR3 nucleotide sequence: TGCGCCAGCAGCCAAGATGGGGACCTACGTGGCACTGAAGCTTTCTTT.

The chain recombines TRBV29-1 with TRBJ1-1, with D hard to call. CDR1 is SQVTM and CDR2 is ANQGSEA in the germline V gene. V was trimmed by 7 bases and J by 3 bases, leaving 18 bases between them. This CDR3 is built from 14 residues. The CDR3 nucleotides read TGCAGCGCCCTAGGGTCCCAGCTCTACACTGAAGCTTTCTTT. Protein sequence: CSALGSQLYTEAFF. Supplemented by reference TRBV29-1 and TRBJ1-1, the full variable domain reads SAVISQKPSRDICQRGTSLTIQCQVDSQVTMMFWYRQQPGQSLTLIATANQGSEATYESGFVIDKFPISRPNLTFSTLTVSNMSPEDSSIYLCSALGSQLYTEAFFGQGTRLTVV.

This chain links TRBV5-1 with TRBJ2-1; D is undetermined. There are 14 residues in the CDR3. CDR1 is SGHRS and CDR2 is YFSETQ in the germline V gene. V was cut by 1 base and J by 7 bases, with 12 bases left in between. CDR3 residues: CASSLPPFLNEQFF. In DNA form, the CDR3 reads TGCGCCAGCAGCTTGCCCCCTTTCTTGAATGAGCAGTTCTTC.

The chain is built from TRBV5-6 and TRBJ1-6, with unresolved D. CDR1 and CDR2 (germline): SGHDT, YYEEEE. The CDR3 is 14 residues long. V gave up 3 bases and J gave up 8 bases, with 12 bases separating them. The CDR3 DNA reads as TGTGCCAGCAGCTCAGAGAAATCGGATTCACCCCTCCACTTT. Translation: CASSSEKSDSPLHF.

Relative to its sample, this clonotype is medium-sized. This chain joins TRBV9 and TRBJ2-4; TRBD2 aligns across 13 bases. The CDR3 runs to 19 residues. Looked up from germline, CDR1 is SGDLS and CDR2 is YYNGEE. J lost 0 bases, V lost 4 bases, and 10 bases had no gene match. CDR3 DNA sequence: TGTGCCAGCAGCCCGACTAGCGGGGGGTCCCTCGTAGCCAAAAACATTCAGTACTTC. It is translated as CASSPTSGGSLVAKNIQYF.